This T cell receptor beta chain was recorded in a study of blood T cell repertoires in COVID-19. As for the study in general: Sites across the United States, Italy and Spain contributed samples from acute and convalescent COVID-19.

This CDR3 has 13 residues. V dropped 5 bases and J dropped 3 bases, with 11 bases sitting between them. How the authors handled the data: Estimated nucleated cell counts came from reference gene primer amplification. Some clones are missing from TCRdb's copy, which holds only in-frame ones; the method was immunoSEQ multiplex PCR. V, J and clone size were drawn from that table, and D and trimming were deduced from the DNA. The sample holds some 190,000 clones; around 85% are singletons and the top ten take approximately 11%. The sample taken for sequencing was peripheral blood. The TCR comes from a human donor with active or convalescent COVID-19. The donor label of this sample is uncertain. The J gene is TRBJ2-7, the V gene TRBV12-3 or TRBV12-4; possible D gene TRBD2, 5 bases. The CDR3 region has the DNA TGTGCCAGCAGTCGAGGGCCGTTCTACGAGCAGTACTTC. This codes for CASSRGPFYEQYF.